The 25 T cell receptor beta chains below come from one sample, sequenced in a study of shared clonotypes between healthy human individuals. Sequenced by immunoSEQ multiplex PCR; TCRdb stores in-frame clones only, minus some. Of about half a million clones listed, roughly 78% are singletons. Source material: PBMCs. These receptor sequences come from a woman in her 40s in good health. Some clones in this sample may be carry-over from other donors' samples.

The chain uses TRBV4-3 and TRBJ1-1; possible D gene TRBD1, 5 bases. V was pared by 4 bases and J by 2 bases, with 11 bases between. The germline V gene has CDR1 LGHNA and CDR2 YSLEER. This CDR3 is built from 14 residues. CDR3 DNA: TGCGCCAGCAGCCTAAGACAGACCAACACTGAAGCTTTCTTT. It specifies CASSLRQTNTEAFF.

The V call is TRBV11-2, the J call TRBJ2-7, with 7 bases matching TRBD1. CDR1 and CDR2 (germline): SGHAT, FQNNGV. The CDR3 has 14 amino acids. The trim removed 4 bases at V and 2 bases at J, leaving 5 bases unmatched. The CDR3 protein is CASSSRQGPYEQYF. CDR3 DNA: TGTGCCAGCAGCTCAAGACAGGGTCCCTACGAGCAGTACTTC.

The chain has TRBV4-2 and TRBJ2-5; 14 positions agree with TRBD2. V shed 3 bases, J shed 1 base, and the junction held 4 bases outside the gene matches. This CDR3 comprises 17 residues. CDR1 and CDR2 (germline): LGHNA, YNFKEQ. The CDR3 is CASSQGTSGRAQETQYF. CDR3 in DNA: TGTGCCAGCAGCCAGGGGACTAGCGGGAGAGCCCAAGAGACCCAGTACTTC.

This clone was seen a handful of times. The chain carries TRBV2 and TRBJ2-7; D gene uncertain. The germline V and J ends were trimmed by 9 bases and 5 bases, with 17 bases remaining between them. Germline V gives CDR1 SNHLY, CDR2 FYNNEI. The CDR3 extends over 13 amino acids. The DNA of the CDR3 is TGTGCCAGTAGGCCCCCCGCAACAAACGAGCAGTACTTC. Translating it yields CASRPPATNEQYF.

V and J are TRBV6-1 and TRBJ1-2; 7 bases match TRBD1. CDR1 and CDR2 from the germline V gene are MNHNS and SASEGT. CDR3 length: 13 amino acids. V trimming: 6 bases; J trimming: 2 bases; junction bases outside the gene matches: 3. The CDR3 is CASSRDRNYGYTF. In DNA form, the CDR3 reads TGTGCCAGCAGCAGGGACAGAAACTATGGCTACACCTTC.

The rearrangement links TRBV28 to TRBJ1-1; D uncertain. The CDR3 loop spans 12 amino acids. V was shortened by 5 bases and J by 8 bases, with 12 bases between the two germline ends. CDR1 and CDR2 (germline): MDHEN, SYDVKM. The CDR3 sequence is CASSANLVEAFF. Here the CDR3 DNA reads TGTGCCAGCAGTGCAAACTTGGTGGAAGCTTTCTTT. Together with reference TRBV28 and TRBJ1-1, the CDR3 gives the full variable domain: DVKVTQSSRYLVKRTGEKVFLECVQDMDHENMFWYRQDPGLGLRLIYFSYDVKMKEKGDIPEGYSVSREKKERFSLILESASTNQTSMYLCASSANLVEAFFGQGTRLTVV.

For this clone: Germline is not matched at one junction end, which may reflect a read error. The V and J genes are TRBV5-6 and TRBJ2-5; a weak D match, TRBD2 (5 bases). The CDR3 is 11 amino acids. Germline CDR1 SGHDT, CDR2 YYEEEE. Here the CDR3 DNA reads TGTGCCAGCAGCTTGGGCTGGGGAGCCGACTTC. It encodes CASSLGWGADF.

A few counts support this clone. This chain joins TRBV10-2 and TRBJ2-5; D may be TRBD2 (5 bases). CDR3 length: 13 residues. The V end was cut by 6 bases, the J end by 7 bases, with 15 bases between. Germline V gene data show CDR1 as WSHSY and CDR2 as SAAADI. The CDR3 reads CASREDLWGTQYF. For the CDR3, the DNA is TGCGCCAGCAGGGAGGACCTATGGGGGACCCAGTACTTC.

V usage is TRBV18 and J usage is TRBJ1-4; D gene uncertain. Trimming took off 8 bases at V and 0 bases at J, with 13 bases between the two ends. Germline V gene sequence: CDR1 KGHSH, CDR2 LQKENI. This CDR3 has 15 amino acids. This CDR3 is CASASAVATNEKLFF. The CDR3 DNA follows: TGTGCCAGCGCCTCCGCAGTTGCAACTAATGAAAAACTGTTTTTT.

This chain links TRBV7-3 with TRBJ2-1, with 8 bases lining up with TRBD2. Unmatched junction bases numbered 6, after V lost 6 bases and J lost 5 bases. This CDR3 has 14 amino acids. The V gene's germline CDR1 is SGHTA and CDR2 FQGTGA. CDR3 region: CASRLAVWDNEQFF. CDR3 DNA sequence: TGTGCCAGCAGACTAGCGGTTTGGGACAATGAGCAGTTCTTC.

CDR3 in amino acids: CASSLPGGTEAFF. For the CDR3, the DNA is TGCGCCAGCAGCTTGCCAGGGGGCACTGAAGCTTTCTTT. This sequence joins TRBV5-1 and TRBJ1-1, with TRBD1 identical over 7 bases. CDR1 and CDR2 (germline): SGHRS, YFSETQ. The CDR3 length is 13 residues. V trimming: 1 base; J trimming: 4 bases; junction bases outside the gene matches: 1.

Only a few counts were recorded for this clone. V and J are TRBV30 and TRBJ1-2; D remains ambiguous. Trimming shortened V by 0 bases and J by 5 bases, and 10 bases separated the two germline ends. Per germline, CDR1 GTSNPN and CDR2 SVGIG (reference sequence). This CDR3 contains 13 residues. The CDR3 DNA reads as TGTGCCTGGAGTGTACTACACCCATATGGCTACACCTTC. This gives the protein CAWSVLHPYGYTF.

The chain combines TRBV15 with TRBJ2-6, with 7 positions matching TRBD1. The germline V gene has CDR1 LNHNV and CDR2 YYDKDF (reference sequence). This CDR3 has 16 amino acids. J was trimmed by 3 bases and V by 5 bases; bases with no gene match: 7. CDR3 amino acids: CATSPQTGDGANVLTF. The CDR3 coding sequence is TGTGCCACCAGCCCGCAAACAGGGGATGGGGCCAACGTCCTGACTTTC.

The V call is TRBV5-4, the J call TRBJ2-5, with D possibly being TRBD1 (5 bases). The CDR3 totals 13 residues. CDR1 SGHNT and CDR2 YYREEE come from the germline V gene (reference sequence). Trimming left V 6 bases short and J 3 bases short, with 12 bases between. The CDR3 DNA follows: TGTGCCAGCACCGAAGGGGCCGAAGAGACCCAGTACTTC. This encodes CASTEGAEETQYF.

This clone appeared a single time. The V and J genes are TRBV5-1 and TRBJ2-3; 8 bases agree with TRBD2. CDR3 length: 16 residues. V shed 4 bases, J shed 2 bases, and the junction held 9 bases outside the gene matches. CDR1 SGHRS and CDR2 YFSETQ come from the germline V gene. CDR3 bases: TGCGCCAGCAGCCTTGACGGGACTAGGAACACAGATACGCAGTATTTT. Protein sequence: CASSLDGTRNTDTQYF.

This clone was counted once. The CDR3 DNA reads TGTGCCAGCAGCTCGCTAGCGGGAGGTACAGATACGCAGTATTTT. It yields the protein CASSSLAGGTDTQYF. V gene TRBV7-9 combines with J gene TRBJ2-3, with TRBD2 identical over 11 bases. Germline lookup yields CDR1 SEHNR and CDR2 FQNEAQ (reference sequence). This CDR3 has 15 amino acids. After removal of 4 bases from V and 3 bases from J, the junction contained 3 bases not matched to a gene.

Comment on this clone: A much larger clonotype is one base distant, so this may be a read error. This same CDR3 is encoded by further DNA sequences in the sample. The chain is built from TRBV28 and TRBJ1-2; no clear D gene. The length of the CDR3 is 13 residues. Germline V lookup: CDR1 MDHEN, CDR2 SYDVKM. V lost 2 bases and J 12 bases, leaving 16 bases between the germline ends. The CDR3 loop reads CASSLRALPSNTF. The CDR3 nucleotides are TGTGCCAGCAGTTTAAGGGCTCTACCCTCAAACACCTTC.

This chain joins TRBV28 and TRBJ1-1; D ambiguous. Trimming stripped 3 bases from V and 1 base from J, with 6 bases between. Germline V lookup: CDR1 MDHEN, CDR2 SYDVKM. The CDR3 is made up of 13 amino acids. CDR3 in DNA: TGTGCCAGCAGTTTCCGGGAGAACACTGAAGCTTTCTTT. It is translated as CASSFRENTEAFF.

The V gene is TRBV21-1, the J gene TRBJ2-5; the DNA was not used to check the table's D call, TRBD2. TRBV21-1 is reported as a pseudogene. This CDR3 is 16 amino acids long. CDR3 nucleotide sequence: TGTGCCAGCAGCAAAGCGTACCGCGGGAGTGTGGAGACCCAGTACTTC. It codes for CASSKAYRGSVETQYF.

This clone was found many times. The chain couples TRBV18 to TRBJ1-1; D not resolved. Germline V gives CDR1 KGHSH, CDR2 LQKENI. The CDR3 sequence is 15 residues long. V lost 1 base to trimming and J lost 0 bases, with 9 bases between them. Here the CDR3 reads CASSPLGDLNTEAFF. As DNA, the CDR3 is TGTGCCAGCTCACCACTTGGGGATCTGAACACTGAAGCTTTCTTT. Full variable domain (rest looked up from reference TRBV18 and TRBJ1-1): NAGVMQNPRHLVRRRGQEARLRCSPMKGHSHVYWYRQLPEEGLKFMVYLQKENIIDESGMPKERFSAEFPKEGPSILRIQQVVRGDSAAYFCASSPLGDLNTEAFFGQGTRLTVV.

As to this clone: The same CDR3 arises from other DNA sequences in this sample as well. The CDR3 region is CASSSRTGEQFF. CDR3 DNA sequence: TGTGCCAGCAGCTCAAGGACAGGAGAGCAGTTCTTC. The chain has TRBV7-3 and TRBJ2-1, with TRBD1 identical over 7 bases. Trimming at V came to 4 bases and at J to 10 bases, leaving 4 bases not matched to a gene. The CDR3 length is 12 residues. Germline V gene data show CDR1 as SGHTA and CDR2 as FQGTGA.

The chain has TRBV7-2 and TRBJ2-7; D uncertain. This CDR3 spans 15 amino acids. Trimming took off 0 bases at V and 6 bases at J, with 15 bases between the two ends. In germline, CDR1 is SGHTA, CDR2 FQGNSA. As DNA, the CDR3 is TGTGCCAGCAGCTTAGCGTGGGCAGGCCCCTGCGAGCAGTACTTC. Its protein is CASSLAWAGPCEQYF. Supplemented by reference TRBV7-2 and TRBJ2-7, the full variable domain reads GAGVSQSPSNKVTEKGKDVELRCDPISGHTALYWYRQSLGQGLEFLIYFQGNSAPDKSGLPSDRFSAERTGGSVSTLTIQRTQQEDSAVYLCASSLAWAGPCEQYFGPGTRLTVT.

The chain uses TRBV28 and TRBJ2-7; D is unclear. CDR1 and CDR2 from the germline V gene are MDHEN and SYDVKM. This CDR3 spans 14 amino acids. V was pared by 4 bases and J by 2 bases, with 12 bases between. The CDR3 nucleotides read TGTGCCAGCAGTTCCCCATCAAAACCCTACGAGCAGTACTTC. It yields the protein CASSSPSKPYEQYF.

This clone was observed a handful of times. The chain couples TRBV5-1 to TRBJ2-3; no firm D call. CDR3 size: 15 residues. V shed 1 base and J shed 2 bases, with 11 bases lying between them. Germline CDR1 is SGHRS and CDR2 is YFSETQ. In nucleotides, the CDR3 is TGCGCCAGCAGCTTGTTCGGTGGATACACAGATACGCAGTATTTT. Translation: CASSLFGGYTDTQYF.

The CDR3 DNA follows: TGTGCCAGCAGCTTAGGGGACGGCTCCTACGAGCAGTACTTC. It is translated as CASSLGDGSYEQYF. The rearrangement links TRBV11-2 to TRBJ2-5; D is perhaps TRBD1 or TRBD2 (5 bases each). Gene TRBJ2-7 matches the end of the DNA better, so the J call may be wrong. The germline CDR1 and CDR2 sequences are SGHAT and FQNNGV. This CDR3 region has 14 residues.